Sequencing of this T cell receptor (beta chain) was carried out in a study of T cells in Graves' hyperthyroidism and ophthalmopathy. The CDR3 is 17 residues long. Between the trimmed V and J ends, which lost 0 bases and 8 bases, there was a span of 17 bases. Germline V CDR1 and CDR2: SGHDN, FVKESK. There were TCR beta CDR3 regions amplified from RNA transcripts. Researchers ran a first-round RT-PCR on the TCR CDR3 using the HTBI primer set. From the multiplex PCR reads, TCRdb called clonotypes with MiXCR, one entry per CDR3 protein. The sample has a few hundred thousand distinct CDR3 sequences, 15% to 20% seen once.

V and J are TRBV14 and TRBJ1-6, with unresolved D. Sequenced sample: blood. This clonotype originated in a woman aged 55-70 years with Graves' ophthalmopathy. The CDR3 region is CASSQDASALFYSPLHF. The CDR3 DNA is TGTGCCAGCAGCCAAGATGCGTCAGCCCTTTTCTATTCACCCCTCCACTTT.